One T cell receptor (beta chain) is described in this entry. No antigen is known for it. The germline gives CDR1 SGHDN, CDR2 FVKESK. With 0 bases removed from V and 8 bases from J, the gap between germline ends came to 5 bases. The CDR3 loop spans 12 amino acids. This sample was taken from a study of shared clonotypes between healthy human individuals. Points from the study as a whole: Donor scarcity curtailed the genetic and exposure-history diversity represented herein. Shared clonotypes: roughly 4.7% naive CD4, under 4% naive CD8, around 2.4% memory CD4, 0.4% to 0.5% memory CD8.

The assay used deep level. Using immunoSEQ multiplex PCR, the repertoire was profiled, and TCRdb retains in-frame clones only, with some absent. Among 2,500,000 or so clones listed, around nine tenths were seen once. From CD4+ cells came CD45RA+ naive and CD45RA-negative memory subsets. Sequences were obtained from naive CD4+ T cells sorted from blood. Subset reported: CD45RA+ positively selected. The rearrangement uses TRBV14 and TRBJ2-4; D gene ambiguous. This receptor was obtained from a man between 18 and 29 years old in good health. The CDR3 DNA reads as TGTGCCAGCAGCCAAGATAGGTACATTCAGTACTTC. Residues: CASSQDRYIQYF.